This T cell receptor (beta chain) was captured in a study of blood T cell repertoires in COVID-19. Study-wide context: The samples span acute and convalescent COVID-19 from the United States, Italy and Spain. From T cells, B-cell-depleted T cells, or PBMCs came the material, which was cDNA or gDNA.

The authors' processing: Reference gene primers were amplified, and this amplification served to estimate nucleated cell counts. The table came from immunoSEQ multiplex PCR; TCRdb's copy has only in-frame clones and leaves some out. D and trimming come from the DNA, and the V and J calls and clone size come from that table. The sample lists under 100,000 clones, roughly four fifths occurring once. This CDR3 spans 15 amino acids. The V segment lost 3 bases and the J segment 5 bases; nucleotides outside the gene matches: 6. Germline V CDR1 and CDR2: LGHNA, YNFKEQ. This chain connects TRBV4-2 to TRBJ1-5, with 8 bases aligning to TRBD1. Sequencing used peripheral blood. The origin of this receptor is a man in his 60s with acute or convalescent COVID-19. In DNA form, the CDR3 reads TGTGCCAGCAGCCACCGGACAGGGCAGGATCAGCCCCAGCATTTT. Amino acids: CASSHRTGQDQPQHF.